The 16 T cell receptor beta chains presented below share a single source sample, sequenced in a study of coeliac disease. Sequenced by immunoSEQ multiplex PCR; TCRdb stores in-frame clones only, minus some. The sample contains more than 6,500 clones, about three quarters of which appear only once. The sample taken for sequencing was lamina propria lymphocytes from the gut. The receptors were sampled from a man aged 30 to 39 with celiac disease.

This rearrangement joins TRBV28 to TRBJ2-3; maybe TRBD2 (5 bases). The CDR3 loop spans 14 amino acids. Trimming stripped 6 bases from V and 5 bases from J, with 15 bases between. CDR1 is MDHEN, CDR2 SYDVKM, per germline. CDR3 nucleotide sequence: TGTGCCAGCAGCCTACGGGGTTCCCAAGATACGCAGTATTTT. Amino acids: CASSLRGSQDTQYF.

This chain uses TRBV18 with TRBJ1-4; 10 positions match TRBD1. With 5 bases clipped from V and 6 bases from J, the junction kept 9 bases outside the gene matches. CDR1 is KGHSH and CDR2 is LQKENI in the germline V gene. This CDR3 is 16 amino acids long. CDR3: CASSSTTGGGDEKLFF. Written as DNA, the CDR3 is TGTGCCAGCTCATCTACGACAGGGGGCGGTGATGAAAAACTGTTTTTT.

The chain uses TRBV6-5 and TRBJ2-5; 8 nucleotides align to TRBD2. V gave up 0 bases and J gave up 5 bases; unmatched junction bases: 5. Germline values: CDR1 MNHEY, CDR2 SVGAGI. The CDR3 consists of 15 residues. The CDR3 DNA sequence: TGTGCCAGCAGTTACTCTACGGGACTAGTGGAGACCCAGTACTTC. It codes for CASSYSTGLVETQYF.

This clone was detected a few times. The chain couples TRBV5-1 to TRBJ1-3, with 7 bases matching TRBD1. This CDR3 is built from 13 residues. After removal of 4 bases from V and 8 bases from J, the junction contained 6 bases not matched to a gene. The germline gives CDR1 SGHRS, CDR2 YFSETQ. Here the CDR3 DNA reads TGCGCCAGCAGCGCGGGACAGCTGGACACCATATATTTT. It specifies CASSAGQLDTIYF.

This chain links TRBV4-1 with TRBJ2-6; unclear D gene. Germline V gives CDR1 MGHRA, CDR2 YSYEKL. CDR3 length: 15 residues. V was shortened by 4 bases and J by 0 bases, with 7 bases between the two germline ends. CDR3 residues: CASSRPPSGANVLTF. The CDR3, as DNA: TGCGCCAGCAGCCGGCCCCCCTCTGGGGCCAACGTCCTGACTTTC.

The chain recombines TRBV28 with TRBJ2-5; 7 bases line up with TRBD2. The CDR3 is made up of 16 amino acids. Germline values: CDR1 MDHEN, CDR2 SYDVKM. The J segment lost 2 bases and the V segment lost 8 bases, leaving 14 bases of the junction unmatched. The CDR3 loop is CASFAEPSGGQETQYF. In DNA, the CDR3 is TGTGCCAGCTTTGCAGAACCATCCGGGGGGCAAGAGACCCAGTACTTC.

This chain links TRBV7-9 with TRBJ2-3, with 14 bases identical to TRBD2. The germline gives CDR1 SEHNR, CDR2 FQNEAQ (reference sequence). With V trimmed by 5 bases and J by 1 base, 2 bases remained unmatched. This CDR3 comprises 16 residues. This CDR3 is CASSMGLAGGTDTQYF. In DNA, the CDR3 is TGTGCCAGCAGCATGGGACTAGCGGGGGGCACAGATACGCAGTATTTT.

In nucleotides, the CDR3 is TGTGCCAGCAGTGAAGTCTCCGAGCAGTACTTC. Its protein is CASSEVSEQYF. This chain connects TRBV6-1 to TRBJ2-7; unclear D gene. Trimming removed 1 base at V and 6 bases at J, with 4 bases between. Germline V gene lookup returns CDR1 MNHNS and CDR2 SASEGT. The CDR3 covers 11 residues.

The rearrangement joins TRBV11-2 to TRBJ2-1; the D gene is possibly TRBD1 (5 bases). Germline values: CDR1 SGHAT, CDR2 FQNNGV. The CDR3 spans 14 residues. Trimming removed 1 base from V and 6 bases from J, with 10 bases in between. The CDR3 region is CASSLADSTNEQFF. The DNA of the CDR3 is TGTGCCAGCAGCTTAGCCGACAGTACCAATGAGCAGTTCTTC.

The chain combines TRBV19 with TRBJ1-5; 9 bases match TRBD1. The CDR3 has 16 amino acids. The J segment lost 2 bases and the V segment lost 6 bases, leaving 8 bases of the junction unmatched. CDR1 is LNHDA, CDR2 SQIVND, per germline (reference sequence). The CDR3 DNA follows: TGTGCCAGTAGGGGGGGGACAGGGTCGGGCAATCAGCCCCAGCATTTT. This translates into CASRGGTGSGNQPQHF.

The chain links TRBV6-9 to TRBJ2-4, with 7 bases fitting TRBD2. Looked up from germline, CDR1 is MNHGY and CDR2 is SVAAGI. The CDR3 is made up of 14 amino acids. V was pared by 10 bases and J by 0 bases, with 6 bases of the junction left unmatched. The CDR3 sequence: CATFGRKAKNIQYF. The CDR3 DNA reads TGTGCCACCTTCGGGAGGAAAGCCAAAAACATTCAGTACTTC.

The sample holds one count of this clone. The chain joins TRBV5-4 to TRBJ1-1; maybe TRBD1 (5 bases). CDR1 and CDR2 (germline): SGHNT, YYREEE (reference sequence). Trimming removed 4 bases at V and 5 bases at J, with 18 bases between. The CDR3 totals 15 residues. In DNA form, the CDR3 reads TGTGCCAGCAGCACCCGCCGGGCCCAGGGAACTGAAGCTTTCTTT. This translates into CASSTRRAQGTEAFF.

This chain joins TRBV4-2 and TRBJ2-1, with 9 bases lining up with TRBD2. The CDR3 is 18 residues long. Germline loops: CDR1 LGHNA, CDR2 YNFKEQ. V was clipped by 0 bases and J by 4 bases; unmatched bases: 10. The CDR3 region has the DNA TGTGCCAGCAGCCAAGATCATAGCGGGAGTGGGACTTACAATGAGCAGTTCTTC. This sequence encodes CASSQDHSGSGTYNEQFF.

This clone has only a few counts. V and J are TRBV21-1 and TRBJ2-7; TRBD2, the table's D call, lacks a check against the DNA. TRBV21-1 is an annotated pseudogene. The length of the CDR3 is 16 residues. The chain's CDR3 is CASSILSEIPSYEQYF. DNA for the CDR3: TGTGCCAGCAGCATCTTGTCGGAGATTCCTTCCTACGAGCAGTACTTC.

The V call is TRBV6-5, the J call TRBJ2-1; 9 nucleotides match TRBD1. Per germline, CDR1 MNHEY and CDR2 SVGAGI. V shed 7 bases, J shed 4 bases, and the junction held 8 bases outside the gene matches. This CDR3 spans 15 amino acids. CDR3 in amino acids: CASTLRQGGYNEQFF. The CDR3 DNA sequence: TGTGCCAGCACCCTTCGACAGGGGGGTTACAATGAGCAGTTCTTC.

On this clone: A read error may account for a junction end that differs from germline. The chain links TRBV6-1 to TRBJ1-1, with 9 bases identical to TRBD1. The CDR3 has 15 residues. Germline V CDR1 and CDR2: MNHNS, SASEGT. CDR3 residues: CASSGNRGPSTKAFF. The CDR3 coding sequence is TGTGCCAGCAGTGGTAACAGGGGGCCGAGCACTAAAGCTTTCTTT.